This entry concerns a single T cell receptor (beta chain). The CDR3 is made up of 14 amino acids. Germline V gene sequence: CDR1 SQVTM, CDR2 ANQGSEA. V was clipped by 6 bases and J by 3 bases; unmatched bases: 5. The entry originates in a study of cytomegalovirus exposure and HLA in healthy donors. Repertoires were generated with immunoSEQ multiplex PCR, while TCRdb's copy carries only in-frame clones and drops some. The table has 100,000 to 150,000 clones, under 90% seen once; the top ten hold 2%. The receptor comes from a woman aged 18-29 years in good health and CMV-seronegative. This chain connects TRBV29-1 to TRBJ2-1, with 10 bases identical to TRBD1. Sequencing was carried out using PBMCs. DNA for the CDR3: TGCAGCGTAGACAGGGGGCGAGACTACAATGAGCAGTTCTTC. Translation: CSVDRGRDYNEQFF.